The clone carrying this T cell receptor (beta chain) has a handful of counts. The data belong to a study of beta chain features in type 1 diabetes. Looked up from germline, CDR1 is GTSNPN and CDR2 is SVGIG (reference sequence). CDR3 length: 14 amino acids. V dropped 5 bases and J dropped 6 bases, with 20 bases sitting between them. Since all of the isolated RNA was reverse transcribed, expressed TCRB transcripts were what got sequenced. Sequenced by immunoSEQ multiplex PCR; TCRdb stores in-frame clones only, minus some. The sample contains hundreds of thousands of clones, around 28% of which appear only once.

The sample was naive CD4+ T cells from blood. The chain has TRBV30 and TRBJ2-7; maybe TRBD2 (6 bases). This sequence was found in a man between 18 and 29 years old in good health. The CDR3 DNA reads as TGTGCCTGGTCCGGGACTTCCGCCCCCGGCGAGCAGTACTTC. Translation: CAWSGTSAPGEQYF.